The clone carrying this T cell receptor (beta chain) was observed many times. As yet, its antigen is unknown. The source of the sample is a study of T cells in Graves' hyperthyroidism and ophthalmopathy. General study findings and limits: Model output signaled ophthalmopathy a median roughly 6.5 months ahead of onset. The majority of expanded thyroid clonotypes above 0.001 also appeared in blood. By a 13 V-J model, ophthalmopathy was set apart from stable hyperthyroidism.

The TCR beta CDR3 regions underwent amplification using RNA transcripts as the source. The TCR CDR3 first-round RT-PCR relied on the HTBI primer set. TCRdb processed the multiplex PCR reads anew with MiXCR; each CDR3 protein has one entry. The sample lists around 350,000 distinct CDR3 sequences; roughly 25% were seen once. The study enrolled patients aged 18 to 65 with newly diagnosed hyperthyroidism of under 2 months' duration. The V gene's germline CDR1 is LGHDT and CDR2 YNNKEL (reference sequence). Trimming pared 0 bases from V and 1 base from J, leaving 9 bases between. This CDR3 spans 15 amino acids.

The V and J genes are TRBV3-1 and TRBJ2-5; D gene ambiguous. This TCR was sampled from a man aged 50-60 years with Graves' hyperthyroidism. The sample consisted of blood. Written as DNA, the CDR3 is TGTGCCAGCAGCCAAGATGGCGGTCTCCAAGAGACCCAGTACTTC. Encoded protein: CASSQDGGLQETQYF.